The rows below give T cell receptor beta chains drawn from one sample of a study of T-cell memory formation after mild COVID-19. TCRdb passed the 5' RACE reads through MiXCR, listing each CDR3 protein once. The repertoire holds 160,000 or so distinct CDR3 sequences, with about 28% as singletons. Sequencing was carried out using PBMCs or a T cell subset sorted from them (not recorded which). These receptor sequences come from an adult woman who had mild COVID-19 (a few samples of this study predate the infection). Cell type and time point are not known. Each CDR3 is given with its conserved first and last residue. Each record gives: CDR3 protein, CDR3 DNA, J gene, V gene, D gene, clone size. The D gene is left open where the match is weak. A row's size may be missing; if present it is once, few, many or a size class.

cdr3_aa: CSATEVSASTDTQYF; cdr3_nt: TGCAGTGCTACTGAGGTGTCAGCGAGCACAGATACGCAGTATTTT; j_call: TRBJ2-3; v_call: TRBV20-1; d_call: .; clone_size: .
cdr3_aa: CASSLGAGWQDTQYF; cdr3_nt: TGTGCCAGCAGCTTAGGCGCAGGGTGGCAAGATACGCAGTATTTT; j_call: TRBJ2-3; v_call: TRBV7-2; d_call: .; clone_size: .
cdr3_aa: CASTRGLGNTEAFF; cdr3_nt: TGTGCCAGTACCCGAGGGCTTGGGAACACTGAAGCTTTCTTT; j_call: TRBJ1-1; v_call: TRBV6-5; d_call: .; clone_size: .
cdr3_aa: CASSPGQGGNTIYF; cdr3_nt: TGTGCTAGCAGCCCGGGACAGGGTGGAAACACCATATATTTT; j_call: TRBJ1-3; v_call: TRBV7-7; d_call: TRBD1; clone_size: .
cdr3_aa: CASRLDRTTEAFF; cdr3_nt: TGTGCCAGTCGACTCGACAGGACCACTGAAGCTTTCTTT; j_call: TRBJ1-1; v_call: TRBV19; d_call: .; clone_size: few
cdr3_aa: CSAPTGQGTKNEAFF; cdr3_nt: TGCAGTGCCCCCACGGGACAGGGGACGAAAAATGAAGCTTTCTTT; j_call: TRBJ1-1; v_call: TRBV20-1; d_call: TRBD1; clone_size: .
cdr3_aa: CSAQRETQYF; cdr3_nt: TGCAGTGCCCAGAGGGAGACCCAGTACTTC; j_call: TRBJ2-5; v_call: TRBV20-1; d_call: .; clone_size: .
cdr3_aa: CDSSFAWVTDTQYF; cdr3_nt: TGTGACAGCAGCTTCGCGTGGGTCACAGATACGCAGTATTTT; j_call: TRBJ2-3; v_call: TRBV7-9; d_call: .; clone_size: .
cdr3_aa: CASSQVAADTQYF; cdr3_nt: TGTGCCAGCAGCCAAGTTGCGGCGGATACGCAGTATTTT; j_call: TRBJ2-3; v_call: TRBV4-2; d_call: .; clone_size: few
cdr3_aa: CASSAGRDSYGYTF; cdr3_nt: TGTGCCAGCAGCGCCGGGCGGGACAGCTATGGCTACACCTTC; j_call: TRBJ1-2; v_call: TRBV9; d_call: TRBD1; clone_size: few
cdr3_aa: CASRAPRAGGDEQFF; cdr3_nt: TGTGCCAGCAGGGCCCCGCGGGCGGGGGGGGATGAGCAGTTCTTC; j_call: TRBJ2-1; v_call: TRBV11-1; d_call: TRBD2; clone_size: .
cdr3_aa: CASSYRVPNTGELFF; cdr3_nt: TGTGCCAGCAGCTACAGGGTTCCCAACACCGGGGAGCTGTTTTTT; j_call: TRBJ2-2; v_call: TRBV7-2; d_call: .; clone_size: .
cdr3_aa: CASSSGAEVGETQYF; cdr3_nt: TGTGCCAGCAGCTCAGGGGCAGAGGTCGGGGAGACCCAGTACTTC; j_call: TRBJ2-5; v_call: TRBV3-1; d_call: .; clone_size: .
cdr3_aa: CASSPETGTPGGEQYF; cdr3_nt: TGTGCCAGCAGTCCAGAGACCGGGACTCCCGGGGGCGAGCAGTACTTC; j_call: TRBJ2-7; v_call: TRBV12-3/TRBV12-4; d_call: .; clone_size: few
cdr3_aa: CSAGNARSSYNEQFF; cdr3_nt: TGCAGTGCTGGGAACGCCCGCAGCTCCTACAATGAGCAGTTCTTC; j_call: TRBJ2-1; v_call: TRBV20-1; d_call: .; clone_size: few
cdr3_aa: CASSLGGSFPSEKLFF; cdr3_nt: TGCGCCAGCAGCTTGGGGGGTTCATTCCCGAGCGAAAAACTGTTTTTT; j_call: TRBJ1-4; v_call: TRBV5-1; d_call: .; clone_size: .
cdr3_aa: CASSDSEEDTEAFF; cdr3_nt: TGTGCCAGCAGTGATAGCGAGGAGGACACTGAAGCTTTCTTT; j_call: TRBJ1-1; v_call: TRBV6-1; d_call: .; clone_size: .
cdr3_aa: CSAENPGQSYEQYF; cdr3_nt: TGCAGTGCTGAGAATCCGGGACAGTCCTACGAGCAGTACTTC; j_call: TRBJ2-7; v_call: TRBV20-1; d_call: TRBD1; clone_size: .
cdr3_aa: CASTPGGPSYGYTF; cdr3_nt: TGTGCCAGCACCCCCGGGGGGCCTAGCTATGGCTACACCTTC; j_call: TRBJ1-2; v_call: TRBV7-9; d_call: .; clone_size: .
cdr3_aa: CASSRDGATEAFF; cdr3_nt: TGTGCCAGCAGTCGCGACGGTGCCACTGAAGCTTTCTTT; j_call: TRBJ1-1; v_call: TRBV7-9; d_call: .; clone_size: .
cdr3_aa: CASSLANLAGEQFF; cdr3_nt: TGTGCCAGCAGCTTAGCGAATCTAGCGGGTGAGCAGTTCTTC; j_call: TRBJ2-1; v_call: TRBV7-2; d_call: TRBD2; clone_size: .
cdr3_aa: CASSFMGGGNTEAFF; cdr3_nt: TGTGCCAGCAGTTTCATGGGCGGGGGGAACACTGAAGCTTTCTTT; j_call: TRBJ1-1; v_call: TRBV27; d_call: .; clone_size: few
cdr3_aa: CASSSGGSGRETQYF; cdr3_nt: TGTGCCAGCAGTTCCGGAGGGTCGGGGAGGGAGACCCAGTACTTC; j_call: TRBJ2-5; v_call: TRBV12-3/TRBV12-4; d_call: .; clone_size: .
cdr3_aa: CASSANSNQPQHF; cdr3_nt: TGTGCCAGCAGTGCAAATAGCAATCAGCCCCAGCATTTT; j_call: TRBJ1-5; v_call: TRBV2; d_call: .; clone_size: few
cdr3_aa: CASSLGQGASNYEQYF; cdr3_nt: TGTGCCAGTAGTCTCGGACAGGGGGCCTCTAACTACGAGCAGTACTTC; j_call: TRBJ2-7; v_call: TRBV19; d_call: TRBD1; clone_size: few
cdr3_aa: CATSEPNRGLGETQYF; cdr3_nt: TGTGCCACCAGTGAACCGAACAGGGGTTTAGGAGAGACCCAGTACTTC; j_call: TRBJ2-5; v_call: TRBV24-1; d_call: TRBD1; clone_size: few
cdr3_aa: CASNPRGGSTDTQYF; cdr3_nt: TGTGCCAGCAACCCGAGGGGCGGGAGCACAGATACGCAGTATTTT; j_call: TRBJ2-3; v_call: TRBV12-3/TRBV12-4; d_call: .; clone_size: .
cdr3_aa: CASSLSRTSGDIQYF; cdr3_nt: TGCGCCAGCAGCTTGTCCAGGACTAGCGGGGACATTCAGTACTTC; j_call: TRBJ2-4; v_call: TRBV5-1; d_call: TRBD2; clone_size: .
cdr3_aa: CASSEGSGGTEAFF; cdr3_nt: TGTGCCAGCAGTGAGGGTTCAGGGGGAACTGAAGCTTTCTTT; j_call: TRBJ1-1; v_call: TRBV6-1; d_call: TRBD1; clone_size: few
cdr3_aa: CASIEGGEQFF; cdr3_nt: TGTGCCAGCATAGAGGGCGGGGAGCAGTTCTTC; j_call: TRBJ2-1; v_call: TRBV28; d_call: .; clone_size: .
cdr3_aa: CASSYIRQREANEQFF; cdr3_nt: TGTGCCAGCAGTTATATCCGCCAGCGGGAGGCAAATGAGCAGTTCTTC; j_call: TRBJ2-1; v_call: TRBV6-2/TRBV6-3; d_call: TRBD2; clone_size: .
cdr3_aa: CASSPPDGLGYEQYF; cdr3_nt: TGTGCCAGCTCACCACCGGACGGCTTGGGCTACGAGCAGTACTTC; j_call: TRBJ2-7; v_call: TRBV18; d_call: .; clone_size: .
cdr3_aa: CASSLGQGSDAKNIQYF; cdr3_nt: TGCGCCAGCAGCCTAGGACAGGGGAGCGATGCCAAAAACATTCAGTACTTC; j_call: TRBJ2-4; v_call: TRBV5-1; d_call: TRBD1; clone_size: few
cdr3_aa: CSARRVPQETQYF; cdr3_nt: TGCAGTGCTAGGAGAGTTCCTCAAGAGACCCAGTACTTC; j_call: TRBJ2-5; v_call: TRBV20-1; d_call: .; clone_size: few
cdr3_aa: CASSAQGRNQPQHF; cdr3_nt: TGTGCCAGCTCAGCTCAGGGCCGGAATCAGCCCCAGCATTTT; j_call: TRBJ1-5; v_call: TRBV18; d_call: .; clone_size: once
cdr3_aa: CSVAMGQANTEAFF; cdr3_nt: TGCAGCGTTGCCATGGGACAGGCGAACACTGAAGCTTTCTTT; j_call: TRBJ1-1; v_call: TRBV29-1; d_call: TRBD1; clone_size: few
cdr3_aa: CASSPRGTSSSYNEQFF; cdr3_nt: TGTGCCAGCAGCCCGAGGGGGACTAGTAGCTCCTACAATGAGCAGTTCTTC; j_call: TRBJ2-1; v_call: TRBV9; d_call: TRBD2; clone_size: .
cdr3_aa: CASSPQRSEQYF; cdr3_nt: TGTGCCAGCAGTCCTCAGCGGAGCGAGCAGTACTTC; j_call: TRBJ2-7; v_call: TRBV12-3/TRBV12-4; d_call: .; clone_size: few
cdr3_aa: CASSILAGSYNEQFF; cdr3_nt: TGTGCCAGCAGCATACTAGCGGGATCCTACAATGAGCAGTTCTTC; j_call: TRBJ2-1; v_call: TRBV7-9; d_call: TRBD2; clone_size: few
cdr3_aa: CASSFLDRGNSGANVLTF; cdr3_nt: TGTGCCAGCAGCTTTTTGGACAGGGGGAACTCTGGGGCCAACGTCCTGACTTTC; j_call: TRBJ2-6; v_call: TRBV7-9; d_call: TRBD1; clone_size: few
cdr3_aa: CASSLTGGSTDTQYF; cdr3_nt: TGTGCCAGCAGCTTGACGGGGGGAAGCACAGATACGCAGTATTTT; j_call: TRBJ2-3; v_call: TRBV7-9; d_call: TRBD2; clone_size: .
cdr3_aa: CASSHGDRETEAFF; cdr3_nt: TGTGCCAGCAGCCATGGGGACAGGGAAACTGAAGCTTTCTTT; j_call: TRBJ1-1; v_call: TRBV3-1; d_call: TRBD1; clone_size: .
cdr3_aa: CSAPPPLLAGGYNEQFF; cdr3_nt: TGCAGTGCCCCTCCCCCCCTACTAGCGGGGGGCTACAATGAGCAGTTCTTC; j_call: TRBJ2-1; v_call: TRBV20-1; d_call: TRBD2; clone_size: .
cdr3_aa: CATSDHYGYTF; cdr3_nt: TGTGCCACCAGTGATCACTATGGCTACACCTTC; j_call: TRBJ1-2; v_call: TRBV24-1; d_call: .; clone_size: few
cdr3_aa: CASSLEGKETQYF; cdr3_nt: TGCGCCAGCAGCTTGGAGGGCAAAGAGACCCAGTACTTC; j_call: TRBJ2-5; v_call: TRBV5-1; d_call: .; clone_size: few
cdr3_aa: CASSLVGQRGPVNIQYF; cdr3_nt: TGTGCCAGCAGCTTAGTAGGGCAGAGGGGGCCGGTAAACATTCAGTACTTC; j_call: TRBJ2-4; v_call: TRBV7-2; d_call: TRBD1; clone_size: .
cdr3_aa: CATSDSVRFSSYNEQFF; cdr3_nt: TGTGCCACCAGTGATTCCGTAAGGTTCAGCTCCTACAATGAGCAGTTCTTC; j_call: TRBJ2-1; v_call: TRBV24-1; d_call: .; clone_size: .
cdr3_aa: CSASPRRIRETQYF; cdr3_nt: TGCAGTGCTAGCCCTAGGCGGATAAGAGAGACCCAGTACTTC; j_call: TRBJ2-5; v_call: TRBV20-1; d_call: .; clone_size: once